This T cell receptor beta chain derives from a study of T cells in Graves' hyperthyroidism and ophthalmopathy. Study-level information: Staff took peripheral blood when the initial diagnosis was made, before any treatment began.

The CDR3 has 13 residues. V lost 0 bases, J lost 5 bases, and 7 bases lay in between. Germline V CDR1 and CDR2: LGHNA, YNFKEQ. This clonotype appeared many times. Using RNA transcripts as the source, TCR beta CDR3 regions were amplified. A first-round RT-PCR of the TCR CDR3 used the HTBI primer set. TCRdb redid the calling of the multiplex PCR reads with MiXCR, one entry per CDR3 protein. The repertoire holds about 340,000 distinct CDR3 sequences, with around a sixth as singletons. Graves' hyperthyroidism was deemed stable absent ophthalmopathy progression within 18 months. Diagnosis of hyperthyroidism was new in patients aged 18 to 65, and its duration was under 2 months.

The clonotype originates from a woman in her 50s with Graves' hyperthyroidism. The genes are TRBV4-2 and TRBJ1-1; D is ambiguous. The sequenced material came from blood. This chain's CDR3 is CASSQDLATEAFF. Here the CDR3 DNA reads TGTGCCAGCAGCCAAGATCTCGCAACTGAAGCTTTCTTT.